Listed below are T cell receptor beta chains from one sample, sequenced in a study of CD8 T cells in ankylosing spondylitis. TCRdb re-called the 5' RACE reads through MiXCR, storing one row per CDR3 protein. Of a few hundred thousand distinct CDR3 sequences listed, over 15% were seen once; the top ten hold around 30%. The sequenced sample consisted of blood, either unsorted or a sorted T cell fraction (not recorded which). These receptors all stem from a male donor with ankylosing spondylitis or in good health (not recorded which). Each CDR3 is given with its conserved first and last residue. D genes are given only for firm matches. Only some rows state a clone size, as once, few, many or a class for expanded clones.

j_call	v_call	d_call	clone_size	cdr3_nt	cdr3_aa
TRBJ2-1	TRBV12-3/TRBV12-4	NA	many	TGTGCCAGCAGCCTTGGGGGGTCCTACAATGAGCAGTTCTTC	CASSLGGSYNEQFF
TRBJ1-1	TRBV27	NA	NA	TGTGCCAGCAGTTTATCGCTGGGGGCGAGCACTGAAGCTTTCTTT	CASSLSLGASTEAFF
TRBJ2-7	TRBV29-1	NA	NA	TGCAGCGCAATAGCCGGGACCTACGAGCAGTACTTC	CSAIAGTYEQYF
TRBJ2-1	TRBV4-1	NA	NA	TGCGCCAGCAGCCAAGTTTCGGAGGGGGCCTACAATGAGCAGTTCTTC	CASSQVSEGAYNEQFF
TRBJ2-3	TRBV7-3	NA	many	TGTGCCAGCAGCGCCGATCGCACAGATACGCAGTATTTT	CASSADRTDTQYF
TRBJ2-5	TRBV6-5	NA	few	TGTGCCAGCAGTTCGGGACACAAAGAGCAAGAGACCCAGTACTTC	CASSSGHKEQETQYF
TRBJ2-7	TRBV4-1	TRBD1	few	TGCGCCAGCAGCCAAGTGGCAGGGGGTTACAACGAGCAGTACTTC	CASSQVAGGYNEQYF
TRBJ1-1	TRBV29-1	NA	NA	TGCAGCGTTGAAGACGGGTACGTAGCTGAAGCTTTCTTT	CSVEDGYVAEAFF
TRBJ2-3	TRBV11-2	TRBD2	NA	TGTGCCAGCAGCACAACCGGGACTAGCAAGCCTGTAGATACGCAGTATTTT	CASSTTGTSKPVDTQYF
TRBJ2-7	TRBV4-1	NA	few	TGCGCCAGCAGCCGAGGAGGGGTTCTTGACGAGCAGTACTTC	CASSRGGVLDEQYF
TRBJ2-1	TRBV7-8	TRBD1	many	TGTGCCAGCAGCTTAGGGGGACAGAGACCCTACAATGAGCAGTTCTTC	CASSLGGQRPYNEQFF
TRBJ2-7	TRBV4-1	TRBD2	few	TGCGCCAGCAGCCAAGGTCCGCCTAGCGGTGCCTACGAGCAGTACTTC	CASSQGPPSGAYEQYF
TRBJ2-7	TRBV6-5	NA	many	TGTGCCAGCAGTTACTCTCGGAACTACGAGCAGTACTTC	CASSYSRNYEQYF
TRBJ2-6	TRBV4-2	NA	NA	TGTGCCAGCAGCCAAGATCCTTATTCGGGGGCCAACGTCCTGACTTTC	CASSQDPYSGANVLTF
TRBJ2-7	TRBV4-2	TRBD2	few	TGTGCCAGCAGCCCGGGGGGGGGAGGGCCGTACGAGCAGTACTTC	CASSPGGGGPYEQYF
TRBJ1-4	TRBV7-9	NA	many	TGTGCCAGCAGCTTAGGGCGTGAGGGACTGTTTTTT	CASSLGREGLFF
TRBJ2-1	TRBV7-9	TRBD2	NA	TGTGCCAGCAGCTTAGGGGCTAGCGGAGAGGATGAGCAGTTCTTC	CASSLGASGEDEQFF
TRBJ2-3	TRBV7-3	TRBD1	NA	TGTGCCAGCAGCTTAGAACAGGGGATCACAGATACGCAGTATTTT	CASSLEQGITDTQYF
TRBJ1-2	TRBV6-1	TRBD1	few	TGTGCCAGCACCCGGGATGGACAGGGGACTAACTATGGCTACACCTTC	CASTRDGQGTNYGYTF
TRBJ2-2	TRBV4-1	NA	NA	TGCGCCAGCAGCCCCGCTAGTCGCGGGGTCGGGGAGCTGTTTTTT	CASSPASRGVGELFF
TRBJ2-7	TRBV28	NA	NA	TGTGCCCTGGGCGGGGTGAGCTCCTACGAGCAGTACTTC	CALGGVSSYEQYF
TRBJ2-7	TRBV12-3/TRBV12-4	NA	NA	TGTGCCAGCAGTTTAAAGCTGGTTGGCTACGAGCAGTACTTC	CASSLKLVGYEQYF
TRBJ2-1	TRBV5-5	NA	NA	TGTGCCAGCAGCACGCGGTGGGCACCTGCCGAGCAGTTCTTC	CASSTRWAPAEQFF
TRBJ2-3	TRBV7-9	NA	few	TGTGCCAGCAGCTTAGCCGCCGGTCAACTAGTTACAGATACGCAGTATTTT	CASSLAAGQLVTDTQYF
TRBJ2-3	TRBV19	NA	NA	TGTGCCAGTATTCACCGCTGCACAGATACGCAGTATTTT	CASIHRCTDTQYF
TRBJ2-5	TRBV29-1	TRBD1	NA	TGCAGCGCGACAGGGTACCAAGAGACCCAGTACTTC	CSATGYQETQYF
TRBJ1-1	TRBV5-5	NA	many	TGTGCCAGCAGCCCGTTTGAGGACGTGGGGACTGAAGCTTTCTTT	CASSPFEDVGTEAFF
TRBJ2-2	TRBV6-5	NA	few	TGTGCCAGCAGTTACGGGCTAGCGACAATCGGGGCCGGGGAGCTGTTTTTT	CASSYGLATIGAGELFF
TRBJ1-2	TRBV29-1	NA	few	TGCAGCGTTGAAGTGCGGGGAGGGTATGGCTACACCTTC	CSVEVRGGYGYTF
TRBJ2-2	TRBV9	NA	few	TGTGCCAGCAGCGTAGACGGCTTTAACACCGGGGAGCTGTTTTTT	CASSVDGFNTGELFF
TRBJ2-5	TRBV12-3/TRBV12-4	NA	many	TGTGCCAGCAGTCCACCAGGAATAGGGACCCAGTACTTC	CASSPPGIGTQYF
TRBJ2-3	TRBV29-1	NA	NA	TGCAGCGTTGAAGATGTGCCAGATACGCAGTATTTT	CSVEDVPDTQYF
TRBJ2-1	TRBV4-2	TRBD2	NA	TGTGCCAGCAGCCCTGGTGGGGGGGGGGCCTACAATGAGCAGTTCTTC	CASSPGGGGAYNEQFF
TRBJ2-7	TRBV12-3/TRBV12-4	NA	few	TGTGCCAGCAGTTTCGGTAACTCCTACGAGCAGTACTTC	CASSFGNSYEQYF
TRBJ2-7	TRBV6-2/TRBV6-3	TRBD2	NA	TGTGCCAGCACCGAGGGCCTGGGGACTAGCGGGACTCTCTACGAGCAGTACTTC	CASTEGLGTSGTLYEQYF
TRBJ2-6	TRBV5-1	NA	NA	TGCGCCAGCAGCCTGGGGCGCTCTGGGGCCAACGTCCTGACTTTC	CASSLGRSGANVLTF
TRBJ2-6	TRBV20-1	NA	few	TGCAGTGCTGACAGCATCTCTGGGGCCAACGTCCTGACTTTC	CSADSISGANVLTF
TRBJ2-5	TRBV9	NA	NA	TGTGCCAGCAGCCTCCCGGAGGAATCGGAGACCCAGTACTTC	CASSLPEESETQYF
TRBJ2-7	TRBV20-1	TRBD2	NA	TGCAGTGCTAGGGCTCTAGCGGGAGAGAACTACGAGCAGTACTTC	CSARALAGENYEQYF
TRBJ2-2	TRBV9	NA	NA	TGTGCCAGCAGCGGCAGGGGGGTCTCCACCGGGGAGCTGTTTTTT	CASSGRGVSTGELFF
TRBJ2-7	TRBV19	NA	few	TGTGCCAGTAGTATAGTTGGAACCACGGCCGAGCAGTACTTC	CASSIVGTTAEQYF
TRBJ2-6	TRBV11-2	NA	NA	TGTGCCAGCAGCCCCTCGACAGGCTCATCTGGGGCCAACGTCCTGACTTTC	CASSPSTGSSGANVLTF
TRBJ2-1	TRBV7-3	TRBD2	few	TGTGCCAGCAGCTCCTACGGGACTAGCGGTTACAATGAGCAGTTCTTC	CASSSYGTSGYNEQFF